A selection of T cell receptor beta chains follows, all from one sample in a study of cytomegalovirus exposure and HLA in healthy donors. Clones were sequenced by immunoSEQ multiplex PCR, and TCRdb holds only the in-frame ones, with some missing. The sample includes some 130,000 clones, roughly 65% of them seen just once. Sequenced material: PBMCs. The receptors were gathered from a man aged 40-55 years in good health and CMV-seropositive. The CDR3 runs from the conserved cysteine through the conserved F or W. A D gene is named only where the DNA matches it firmly. The size of a clone is reported for some rows only, either as once, few or many, or as a class for expanded clones.

>TRBV6-1|TRBJ1-4|few|-
TGTGCCAGCAGTGCCGGGTCAGCGCAGGGGAGTGAAAAACTGTTTTTT
CASSAGSAQGSEKLFF
>TRBV2|TRBJ1-4|large|-
TGTGCCAGCAGTGAAGATGGGGTAGGGGCTGAAAAACTGTTTTTT
CASSEDGVGAEKLFF
>TRBV12-5|TRBJ2-7|-|-
TGTGCTAGTGGTTTGGTACTGGGCGCAGGCTCCTACGAGCAGTACTTC
CASGLVLGAGSYEQYF
>TRBV7-2|TRBJ2-7|-|-
TGTGCCAGCAGCTTAGCGGGAGGATCCTACGAGCAGTACTTC
CASSLAGGSYEQYF
>TRBV6-5|TRBJ2-3|-|TRBD2
TGTGCCAGCAGTAGAACGGGACTAGTCACAGATACGCAGTATTTT
CASSRTGLVTDTQYF
>TRBV10-2|TRBJ1-5|-|TRBD1
TGCGCCAGCAGCGACCCACAGGGGGCAAGAGGCAATCAGCCCCAGCATTTT
CASSDPQGARGNQPQHF
>TRBV5-1|TRBJ2-5|-|TRBD1
TGCGCCAGCAGCTTCCCCGGGACAGGGGGCGCGGAGACCCAGTACTTC
CASSFPGTGGAETQYF
>TRBV7-2|TRBJ2-1|few|TRBD2
TGTGCCAGCAGCTTGCACCCGGGACTAGCGGGGGTCGGTGAGCAGTTCTTC
CASSLHPGLAGVGEQFF
>TRBV4-2|TRBJ2-7|-|-
TGTGCCAGCAGCCAAGAATCGGGCTACGAGCAGTACTTC
CASSQESGYEQYF
>TRBV28|TRBJ2-1|few|TRBD1
TGTGCCAGCAGCCGAGGACAGGGTCGGGATGAGCAGTTCTTC
CASSRGQGRDEQFF
>TRBV2|TRBJ1-4|-|TRBD1
TGTGCCAGCAGTGAGCGGACAGGGAATGAAAAACTGTTTTTT
CASSERTGNEKLFF
>TRBV6-6|TRBJ1-6|-|-
TGTGCCAGCAGACAGGAGAGCTCCTATAATTCACCCCTCCACTTT
CASRQESSYNSPLHF
>TRBV27|TRBJ2-3|-|-
TGTGCCAGCAGTTTATCACGGGGCACAGATACGCAGTATTTT
CASSLSRGTDTQYF
>TRBV5-1|TRBJ2-2|-|TRBD2
TGCGCCAGCAGCCCCATGCCGGGACTAGCAACCGGGGAGCTGTTTTTT
CASSPMPGLATGELFF
>TRBV6-5|TRBJ1-5|-|TRBD1
TGTGCCAGCAGCCGAGGACAGGGGAATCAGCCCCAGCATTTT
CASSRGQGNQPQHF
>TRBV30|TRBJ2-5|-|-
TGTGCCTGGATGGGCCTAGCACATCAAGAGACCCAGTACTTC
CAWMGLAHQETQYF
>TRBV7-2|TRBJ1-2|-|-
TGTGCCAGCAGCTTAAGGGGGGGGCAGGGAGGAGGCGGCTACACCTTC
CASSLRGGQGGGGYTF
>TRBV4-1|TRBJ1-2|-|TRBD1
TGCGCCAGCAGCCAAGCGGCACAGGGGGCATATGGCTACACCTTC
CASSQAAQGAYGYTF
>TRBV5-1|TRBJ2-1|-|-
TGCGCCAGCAGCCCAACCTCGAGCTCCTACAATGAGCAGTTCTTC
CASSPTSSSYNEQFF
>TRBV2|TRBJ1-3|-|-
TGTGCCAGCAGTGACAATGGCAGTGGAAACACCATATATTTT
CASSDNGSGNTIYF
>TRBV9|TRBJ2-1|few|-
TGTGCCAGCAGCCTAAGGACTGGAAGAGATGAGCAGTTCTTC
CASSLRTGRDEQFF
>TRBV18|TRBJ2-7|-|TRBD1
TGTGCCAGCTCACCCAGGGACAGCTCCTACGAGCAGTACTTC
CASSPRDSSYEQYF
>TRBV7-6|TRBJ1-1|-|-
TGTGCCAGCAGCTTAGGCTGGCCGAACACTGAAGCTTTCTTT
CASSLGWPNTEAFF
>TRBV10-3|TRBJ2-1|few|TRBD1
TGTGCCATCGCCAACACAGGGGGTTCCTACAATGAGCAGTTCTTC
CAIANTGGSYNEQFF
>TRBV19|TRBJ1-1|-|-
TGTGCCAGTAGTATTGGAGATAAAAGGGGCACTGAAGCTTTCTTT
CASSIGDKRGTEAFF
>TRBV4-1|TRBJ2-7|-|-
TGCGCCAGCAGCCAAGGGCGGTCCTACGAGCAGTACTTC
CASSQGRSYEQYF
>TRBV12-2|TRBJ2-7|few|-
TGTGCAAGTCGCTTCTTTAGCGGGAATCTTAGCTCCTACGAGCAGTACTTC
CASRFFSGNLSSYEQYF
>TRBV7-9|TRBJ1-3|-|-
TGTGCCAGCAGCTTAGCGGGGCACGGAAACACCATATATTTT
CASSLAGHGNTIYF
>TRBV25-1|TRBJ2-1|once|TRBD2
TGTGCCTCGACTAGCGCGTGGGGGAATGAGCAGTTCTTC
CASTSAWGNEQFF
>TRBV10-3|TRBJ1-6|few|-
TGTGCCATCAGCAGGAAGGACAGTAATTCACCCCTCCACTTT
CAISRKDSNSPLHF
>TRBV14|TRBJ2-5|-|-
TGTGCCAGCAGCCAAGGTGCGAGGGAGACCCAGTACTTC
CASSQGARETQYF
>TRBV9|TRBJ2-1|-|TRBD1
TGTGCCAGCAGCGGCCGGGACAGGTCCTACAATGAGCAGTTCTTC
CASSGRDRSYNEQFF
>TRBV5-4|TRBJ2-5|few|TRBD2
TGTGCCAGCAGCTCGAGCGGGAGTGAGACCCAGTACTTC
CASSSSGSETQYF
>TRBV5-4|TRBJ2-5|-|TRBD2
TGTGCCAGCAGCGGGCCCGGGACTAGCGGGAGAGAGACCCAGTACTTC
CASSGPGTSGRETQYF
>TRBV10-3|TRBJ2-1|-|TRBD2
TGTGCCATCAGGGGAGGGGCTAGCGGCGCCCCTGAGCAGTTCTTC
CAIRGGASGAPEQFF
>TRBV27|TRBJ2-3|-|TRBD2
TGTGCCAGCAGACCCGGGACTAGCTTTGGGTATACGCAGTATTTT
CASRPGTSFGYTQYF
>TRBV4-3|TRBJ2-3|-|-
TGCGCCAGCAGCCCCCGATCGCAGGGTACAGATACGCAGTATTTT
CASSPRSQGTDTQYF
>TRBV19|TRBJ1-4|-|TRBD1
TGTGCCAGTAGAAAAATTGGACAGGGGTTCCCTTCAACTAATGAAAAACTGTTTTTT
CASRKIGQGFPSTNEKLFF
>TRBV6-5|TRBJ2-3|-|TRBD2
TGTGCCAGCAGTTACTGGCGGGAGGGCACAGATACGCAGTATTTT
CASSYWREGTDTQYF
>TRBV9|TRBJ2-2|-|-
TGTGCCAGCTCCGAACAGGGATTCACCGGGGAGCTGTTTTTT
CASSEQGFTGELFF
>TRBV7-9|TRBJ1-2|-|TRBD1
TGTGCCAGCAGCTTAGGGGGGACAGGGGGTGTTGGCTACACCTTC
CASSLGGTGGVGYTF
>TRBV13|TRBJ2-1|few|TRBD1
TGTGCCAGCAGCTTATGGGCAGGGGGGCAGTTCTTC
CASSLWAGGQFF
>TRBV19|TRBJ2-5|-|TRBD2
TGTGCCAGTAATAGCGGGGGGGCCGGGGAGACCCAGTACTTC
CASNSGGAGETQYF
>TRBV29-1|TRBJ1-1|-|TRBD1
TGCAGCGCTCTGGGACAGGGTCTCAGGGTCGACACTGAAGCTTTCTTT
CSALGQGLRVDTEAFF
>TRBV29-1|TRBJ2-7|-|-
TGCAGCGTGGTCCGGGACTTAGGATCCGAGCAGTACTTC
CSVVRDLGSEQYF
>TRBV21-1|TRBJ1-2|-|-
TGTGCCAGCAGCAAAGGGGGGACAGACGCTAACTATGGCTACACCTTC
CASSKGGTDANYGYTF
>TRBV9|TRBJ2-3|-|TRBD1
TGTGCCAGCAGCACCGGGACAGGGGTTGTTACAGATACGCAGTATTTT
CASSTGTGVVTDTQYF
>TRBV6-5|TRBJ2-3|few|TRBD2
TGTGCCACCCAGCGCGGGGGATGGCTGACAGATACGCAGTATTTT
CATQRGGWLTDTQYF
>TRBV5-4|TRBJ2-4|few|TRBD1
TGTGCCAGCAGCTCGACAGGGGAGGAAAACATTCAGTACTTC
CASSSTGEENIQYF
>TRBV27|TRBJ1-2|-|-
TGTGCCAGCAGTTTATCGATAGGGGCCTATGGCTACACCTTC
CASSLSIGAYGYTF
>TRBV5-1|TRBJ2-3|once|TRBD1
TGCGCCAGCAGCGTGGGACAGGGGTGGGATACGCAGTATTTT
CASSVGQGWDTQYF
>TRBV6-1|TRBJ2-7|-|TRBD1
TGTGCCAGCAGAGGAAAGACAGGGGGCGGCTACGAGCAGTACTTC
CASRGKTGGGYEQYF
>TRBV7-8|TRBJ1-5|-|TRBD1
TGTGCCAGCAGCCACAGGGGGAATCAGCCCCAGCATTTT
CASSHRGNQPQHF
>TRBV5-1|TRBJ2-7|-|-
TGCGCCAGCAGCTTGGGAGAGAACTACGAGCAGTACTTC
CASSLGENYEQYF